This T cell receptor beta chain was retrieved from a study of type 1 and type 2 diabetes patients. Study-level information: The cohort mixed type 1 diabetes, type 2 diabetes and nondiabetic donors. Magnetic bead positive selection isolated CD4+ or CD8+ T cells from PBMCs.

General study results and limits: Some HECs seen only in T1D might also appear in more T2D or control samples.

V shed 3 bases and J 4 bases; nucleotides not matched to a gene: 14. Germline loops: CDR1 MDHEN, CDR2 SYDVKM. The CDR3 is 17 amino acids. Anyone with other autoimmune disease or infection in the prior four weeks was excluded. This clonotype has only one observation. The antigen remains unidentified. Genomic DNA was the PCR template. A primer set of 30 forward and 13 reverse primers amplified the CDR3. MiXCR, applied by TCRdb to the multiplex PCR reads, yields one record per CDR3 protein. The table lists about 270,000 distinct CDR3 sequences, over 45% of them singletons. The source material was peripheral blood mononuclear cells (PBMCs). The chain combines TRBV28 with TRBJ1-2; 7 nucleotides line up with TRBD1. The receptor was derived from a man between 18 and 35 years old with type 2 diabetes. CDR3 nucleotides: TGTGCCAGCAGTTTGAGGCAGGGGGTAACAAAGTTCTATGGCTACACCTTC. It yields the protein CASSLRQGVTKFYGYTF.